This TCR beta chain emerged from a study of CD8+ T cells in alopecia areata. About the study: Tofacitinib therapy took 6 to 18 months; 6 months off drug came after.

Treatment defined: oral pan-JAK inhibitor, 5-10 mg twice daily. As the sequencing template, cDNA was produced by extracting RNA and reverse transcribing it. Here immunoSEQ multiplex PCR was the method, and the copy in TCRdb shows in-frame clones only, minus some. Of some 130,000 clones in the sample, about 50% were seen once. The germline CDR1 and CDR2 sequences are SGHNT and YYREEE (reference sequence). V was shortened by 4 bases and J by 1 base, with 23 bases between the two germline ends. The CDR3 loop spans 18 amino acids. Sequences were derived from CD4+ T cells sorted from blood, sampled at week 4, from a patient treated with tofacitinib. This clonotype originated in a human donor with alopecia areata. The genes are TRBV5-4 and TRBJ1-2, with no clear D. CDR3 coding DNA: TGTGCCAGCAGCCGGACCCTTAACTCACCGCTCAATAACTATGGCTACACCTTC. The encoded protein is CASSRTLNSPLNNYGYTF.